Listed here are 32 T cell receptor beta chains from one sample, sequenced in a study of blood T cell repertoires in COVID-19. Repertoires were generated with immunoSEQ multiplex PCR, while TCRdb's copy carries only in-frame clones and drops some. The sample lists about 230,000 clones; around 82% were seen once. Source material: peripheral blood. The origin of the receptors is a man in his forties or fifties with active or convalescent COVID-19.

The chain has TRBV6-5 and TRBJ2-5; 7 nucleotides match TRBD1. The CDR3 covers 15 residues. Per the germline V gene, CDR1 is MNHEY and CDR2 is SVGAGI. Trimming cost V 7 bases and J 4 bases; bases outside gene matches: 12. CDR3 sequence: CASMRTRGIGETQYF. DNA for the CDR3: TGTGCCAGCATGCGGACCAGGGGGATCGGAGAGACCCAGTACTTC.

Regarding this clone: One end of the junction does not line up with germline, which may come from a read error. The J gene is TRBJ2-7, the V gene TRBV29-1; a weak D match, TRBD2 (5 bases). The germline gives CDR1 SQVTM, CDR2 ANQGSEA. The CDR3 spans 14 residues. As DNA, the CDR3 is TGCAGCGTTCAAGAAGGACCGAGGGCCTACGAGCAGTACTTC. Its translation: CSVQEGPRAYEQYF.

The rearrangement uses TRBV7-9 and TRBJ1-1; 7 bases match TRBD1. The CDR3 sequence is 14 residues long. Germline lookup yields CDR1 SEHNR and CDR2 FQNEAQ (reference sequence). With 6 bases clipped from V and 1 base from J, the junction kept 5 bases outside the gene matches. CDR3: CASSRQGQNTEAFF. As DNA, the CDR3 is TGTGCCAGCAGTCGACAGGGCCAGAACACTGAAGCTTTCTTT.

The genes are TRBV5-1 and TRBJ2-3, with 7 bases matching TRBD1. Losses at the gene ends were 4 bases for V and 4 bases for J; bases not matched to a gene: 9. Germline CDR1 reads SGHRS; CDR2 reads YFSETQ. CDR3 size: 15 residues. DNA for the CDR3: TGCGCCAGCAGCGTTGCGACAGGGATCCCAGATACGCAGTATTTT. It encodes CASSVATGIPDTQYF.

This clone was seen more than once but under ten times. This chain connects TRBV5-1 to TRBJ1-4; TRBD1 matches at 8 bases. V trimming: 6 bases; J trimming: 3 bases; junction bases outside the gene matches: 1. Germline values: CDR1 SGHRS, CDR2 YFSETQ. The CDR3 runs to 13 residues. The CDR3 reads CASKQGANEKLFF. Here the CDR3 DNA reads TGCGCCAGCAAACAGGGGGCTAATGAAAAACTGTTTTTT. The full variable domain, in which reference TRBV5-1 and TRBJ1-4 provide the parts outside the CDR3, is KAGVTQTPRYLIKTRGQQVTLSCSPISGHRSVSWYQQTPGQGLQFLFEYFSETQRNKGNFPGRFSGRQFSNSRSEMNVSTLELGDSALYLCASKQGANEKLFFGSGTQLSVL.

Of note for this clone: Other DNA sequences in the same sample also yield this CDR3. The genes are TRBV7-2 and TRBJ2-7, with unresolved D. The CDR3 runs 14 residues. V was clipped by 1 base and J by 0 bases, with 7 bases between them. CDR1 and CDR2 (germline): SGHTA, FQGNSA. The chain's CDR3 is CASSLGVPSYEQYF. The CDR3 nucleotides are TGTGCCAGCAGCTTAGGCGTTCCCTCCTACGAGCAGTACTTC.

This clone has only a few counts. V and J are TRBV19 and TRBJ1-2, with TRBD1 identical over 11 bases. The CDR3 is 14 amino acids. Germline CDR1 and CDR2: LNHDA and SQIVND (reference sequence). Unmatched junction bases numbered 5, after V lost 5 bases and J lost 6 bases. The CDR3 region has the DNA TGTGCCAGTAGTCCGGGACAGGGGGTGCATGGCTACACCTTC. Amino acids: CASSPGQGVHGYTF.

The V gene is TRBV30, the J gene TRBJ2-7; no definite D call. Deletions cut 2 bases from V and 4 bases from J, with 9 bases between. This CDR3 has 12 amino acids. Germline assignment: CDR1 GTSNPN and CDR2 SVGIG (reference sequence). CDR3 sequence reads: CAWSIGPYEQYF. The CDR3 nucleotides read TGTGCCTGGAGTATTGGCCCATACGAGCAGTACTTC. The full variable domain, completed using reference TRBV30 and TRBJ2-7, is SQTIHQWPATLVQPVGSPLSLECTVEGTSNPNLYWYRQAAGRGLQLLFYSVGIGQISSEVPQNLSASRPQDRQFILSSKKLLLSDSGFYLCAWSIGPYEQYFGPGTRLTVT.

For this clone: Other DNA sequences in this sample translate to the same CDR3. The chain employs TRBV30 and TRBJ2-5, with TRBD1 identical over 8 bases. Trimming cost V 2 bases and J 5 bases; bases outside gene matches: 10. CDR3 length equals 15 residues. The germline CDR1 and CDR2 sequences are GTSNPN and SVGIG (reference sequence). CDR3 region: CAWSPPRTGRETQYF. The CDR3 coding sequence is TGTGCCTGGAGTCCACCTAGGACAGGGCGTGAGACCCAGTACTTC.

The gene calls are TRBV5-4 and TRBJ1-4; 7 bases match TRBD1. The CDR3 spans 14 residues. V lost 5 bases, J lost 8 bases, and 9 bases stayed unmatched. Germline CDR1 SGHNT, CDR2 YYREEE (reference sequence). As DNA, the CDR3 is TGTGCCAGCAGAAGACAGGGCGACGGGGAAAAACTGTTTTTT. Its translation is CASRRQGDGEKLFF.

The gene calls are TRBV7-9 and TRBJ2-3, with TRBD1 identical over 11 bases. The length of the CDR3 is 16 residues. The germline gives CDR1 SEHNR, CDR2 FQNEAQ (reference sequence). V shed 5 bases and J 4 bases; nucleotides not matched to a gene: 8. CDR3 in DNA: TGTGCCAGCAGCCAAGGGGACAGGGGGTCTGCAGATACGCAGTATTTT. It yields the protein CASSQGDRGSADTQYF.

This clone has just one count. The chain is built from TRBV9 and TRBJ1-2; a weak D match, TRBD1 (5 bases). CDR3 length: 14 amino acids. Germline assignment: CDR1 SGDLS and CDR2 YYNGEE. V lost 4 bases and J lost 7, with 17 bases in between. CDR3 in DNA: TGTGCCAGCAGCTCCTTGGGAGGGGCTTTTGGCTACACCTTC. It specifies CASSSLGGAFGYTF.

The gene calls are TRBV24-1 and TRBJ2-6; D might be TRBD1 (6 bases). V was shortened by 7 bases and J by 0 bases, with 18 bases between the two germline ends. Germline V CDR1 and CDR2: KGHDR, SFDVKD. This CDR3 region has 18 residues. CDR3 loop: CATRANTGLGSGANVLTF. In DNA, the CDR3 is TGTGCCACCAGAGCCAACACAGGGTTGGGCTCTGGGGCCAACGTCCTGACTTTC.

This chain connects TRBV5-6 to TRBJ2-7, with D unresolved. The CDR3 extends over 14 amino acids. V lost 1 base to trimming and J lost 0 bases, with 8 bases between them. Per the germline V gene, CDR1 is SGHDT and CDR2 is YYEEEE. The CDR3 region has the DNA TGTGCCAGCAGCTTGACGGGTAGCTCCTACGAGCAGTACTTC. Translation: CASSLTGSSYEQYF.

This clone was detected once. This rearrangement joins TRBV5-1 to TRBJ2-2, with TRBD1 matching over 11 bases. The CDR3 is 16 residues long. Germline assignment: CDR1 SGHRS and CDR2 YFSETQ. J gave up 4 bases and V 2 bases, and 4 bases lay outside the gene matches. This CDR3 reads CASSLGQGAPTGELFF. In DNA form, the CDR3 reads TGCGCCAGCAGCTTAGGACAGGGGGCGCCCACCGGGGAGCTGTTTTTT. The complete variable domain, with remaining parts taken from reference TRBV5-1 and TRBJ2-2, reads KAGVTQTPRYLIKTRGQQVTLSCSPISGHRSVSWYQQTPGQGLQFLFEYFSETQRNKGNFPGRFSGRQFSNSRSEMNVSTLELGDSALYLCASSLGQGAPTGELFFGEGSRLTVL.

This clone was detected only once. The chain uses TRBV7-8 and TRBJ1-2, with 7 bases lining up with TRBD1. There are 13 residues in the CDR3. Germline assignment: CDR1 SGHVS and CDR2 FQNEAQ. Unmatched junction bases numbered 1, after V lost 3 bases and J lost 3 bases. CDR3 bases: TGTGCCAGCAGCTTCACAGGGGACTATGGCTACACCTTC. Its protein is CASSFTGDYGYTF.

The chain couples TRBV2 to TRBJ2-7, with a weak D call TRBD1 (6 bases). Germline CDR1 reads SNHLY; CDR2 reads FYNNEI. This CDR3 is 12 amino acids long. V shed 6 bases and J shed 5 bases, with 11 bases lying between them. The chain's CDR3 is CASRQTGNEQYF. The CDR3 coding sequence is TGTGCCAGCAGACAAACAGGGAACGAGCAGTACTTC.

This chain uses TRBV5-1 with TRBJ2-5, with 13 bases matching TRBD2. The CDR3 has 16 residues. With 1 base clipped from V and 2 bases from J, the junction kept 2 bases outside the gene matches. CDR1 and CDR2 (germline): SGHRS, YFSETQ. The CDR3 reads CASSLLLAGGQETQYF. The DNA for the CDR3 is TGCGCCAGCAGCTTGTTACTAGCGGGGGGGCAAGAGACCCAGTACTTC. Complete variable domain (other parts from reference TRBV5-1 and TRBJ2-5): KAGVTQTPRYLIKTRGQQVTLSCSPISGHRSVSWYQQTPGQGLQFLFEYFSETQRNKGNFPGRFSGRQFSNSRSEMNVSTLELGDSALYLCASSLLLAGGQETQYFGPGTRLLVL.

The chain is built from TRBV3-1 (or the pseudogene TRBV3-2) and TRBJ2-2; 9 bases align to TRBD1. V was pared by 0 bases and J by 3 bases, with 11 bases of the junction left unmatched. This CDR3 is built from 19 residues. Per the germline V gene, CDR1 is LGHDT and CDR2 is YNNKEL (reference sequence). For the CDR3, the DNA is TGTGCCAGCAGCCAAGAATGGGGAGGGACAGGGAGAGACACCGGGGAGCTGTTTTTT. It translates to CASSQEWGGTGRDTGELFF.

The rearrangement links TRBV7-9 to TRBJ1-1; D is unclear. Germline CDR1 is SEHNR and CDR2 is FQNEAQ (reference sequence). This CDR3 has 16 amino acids. Trimming took off 5 bases at V and 0 bases at J, with 16 bases between the two ends. CDR3 region: CASSPPIELVNTEAFF. The CDR3 nucleotides are TGTGCCAGCAGCCCGCCAATCGAGCTCGTGAACACTGAAGCTTTCTTT.

The J gene is TRBJ1-1, the V gene TRBV6-1, with D hard to call. V lost 7 bases and J 1 base, leaving 10 bases between the germline ends. Per germline, CDR1 MNHNS and CDR2 SASEGT. The CDR3 extends over 13 amino acids. Here the CDR3 reads CASKEPENTEAFF. Here the CDR3 DNA reads TGTGCCAGCAAGGAGCCGGAGAACACTGAAGCTTTCTTT.

The chain combines TRBV5-1 with TRBJ1-2; 10 positions agree with TRBD1. Germline V lookup: CDR1 SGHRS, CDR2 YFSETQ. Trimming cost V 4 bases and J 4 bases; bases outside gene matches: 10. The CDR3 length is 16 residues. CDR3 protein: CASSAGQGSQTYGYTF. The CDR3 DNA follows: TGCGCCAGCAGCGCGGGACAGGGGTCTCAAACCTATGGCTACACCTTC.

The rearrangement links TRBV2 to TRBJ2-7; 9 bases align to TRBD1. The CDR3 has 13 amino acids. From germline, CDR1 is SNHLY and CDR2 FYNNEI. The V and J ends lost 6 bases and 6 bases, in that order; junction bases with no gene match: 6. For the CDR3, the DNA is TGTGCCAGCAGCAGGTCGACAGGGGGCGAGCAGTACTTC. It specifies CASSRSTGGEQYF.

V gene TRBV11-2 combines with J gene TRBJ2-7, with D tentatively TRBD1 (6 bases). Germline assignment: CDR1 SGHAT and CDR2 FQNNGV. The germline V and J ends were trimmed by 1 base and 7 bases, with 20 bases remaining between them. This CDR3 is built from 16 residues. CDR3 protein: CASSLAVDSSQGEQYF. In DNA, the CDR3 is TGTGCCAGCAGCTTAGCCGTCGACTCCTCCCAGGGGGAGCAGTACTTC.

This chain joins TRBV30 and TRBJ1-3; TRBD1 agrees at 8 bases. V dropped 2 bases and J dropped 2; count of bases not matched to a gene: 5. The CDR3 extends over 15 amino acids. Germline CDR1 GTSNPN, CDR2 SVGIG (reference sequence). The CDR3 DNA is TGTGCCTGGAGTCTGACAGGGGCCCCTGGAAACACCATATATTTT. Protein sequence: CAWSLTGAPGNTIYF.

The chain uses TRBV5-1 and TRBJ1-1; TRBD1 might be the D (6 bases). This CDR3 comprises 15 residues. V lost 1 base and J lost 3, with 13 bases in between. Germline V gene sequence: CDR1 SGHRS, CDR2 YFSETQ. CDR3 in DNA: TGCGCCAGCAGCTTGTACGGGGGGCGGGACACTGAAGCTTTCTTT. It is translated as CASSLYGGRDTEAFF.

The chain carries TRBV12-1 and TRBJ1-1; the table gives TRBD1 as D, unverified against the DNA. TRBV12-1 is noted as a pseudogene. The CDR3 is 16 amino acids. The CDR3 loop reads CASSFKSWQMNTEAFF. The DNA of the CDR3 is TGTGCCAGCAGCTTTAAGTCTTGGCAGATGAACACTGAAGCTTTCTTT.

The chain uses TRBV5-4 and TRBJ2-7, with TRBD1 matching 7 bases. This CDR3 comprises 16 residues. From germline, CDR1 is SGHNT and CDR2 YYREEE (reference sequence). The V gene end was trimmed by 4 bases and the J gene end by 5 bases; junction bases not matched to a gene: 15. In DNA form, the CDR3 reads TGTGCCAGCAGCCCGATAGGACAGGCGACACCCCACGAGCAGTACTTC. Protein product: CASSPIGQATPHEQYF.

This rearrangement joins TRBV9 to TRBJ2-4, with 7 nucleotides matching TRBD1. The CDR3 has 14 residues. In germline, CDR1 is SGDLS, CDR2 YYNGEE. J lost 3 bases, V lost 4 bases, and 4 bases had no gene match. For the CDR3, the DNA is TGTGCCAGCAGCCACAGGGGTGACAAAAACATTCAGTACTTC. As protein: CASSHRGDKNIQYF.

The CDR3 here is CASSLGAGGPDEQYF. As DNA, the CDR3 is TGTGCCAGCAGCTTAGGGGCAGGGGGCCCCGACGAGCAGTACTTC. The chain has TRBV7-2 and TRBJ2-7, with 8 nucleotides matching TRBD1. V lost 1 base and J lost 5; bases outside the gene matches: 7. The CDR3 runs to 15 residues. Germline CDR1 reads SGHTA; CDR2 reads FQGNSA.

The CDR3, as DNA: TGTGCCAGCAGCCTTAGACTAGCGGGGGGCTACGAGCAGTACTTC. The encoded protein is CASSLRLAGGYEQYF. The chain joins TRBV14 to TRBJ2-7; TRBD2 aligns across 13 bases. CDR1 is SGHDN, CDR2 FVKESK, per germline. The junction had 3 bases not matched to a gene; V was cut back by 4 bases and J by 3 bases. The CDR3 sequence is 15 residues long.

In regard to this clone: The sample holds other DNA sequences that translate to the same CDR3. This chain uses TRBV7-9 with TRBJ2-7, with D perhaps matching TRBD2 (5 bases). The V gene's germline CDR1 is SEHNR and CDR2 FQNEAQ (reference sequence). The V end was cut by 5 bases, the J end by 1 base, with 9 bases between. The CDR3 sequence is 13 residues long. The CDR3 protein is CASSLSGSYEQYF. As DNA, the CDR3 is TGTGCCAGCAGCCTGTCGGGGTCCTACGAGCAGTACTTC.